This T cell receptor (beta chain) originates from a study of shared clonotypes between healthy human individuals. Study conclusions and caveats: The rarefaction results pointed to incomplete sorted-subset sequencing despite large depth.

Of note for this clone: Its antigen is not identified.

Clones were sequenced by immunoSEQ multiplex PCR, and TCRdb holds only the in-frame ones, with some missing. The sample has 1,100,000 or so clones, 75% to 80% seen once. The length of the CDR3 is 13 residues. Germline V gives CDR1 ENHRY, CDR2 SYGVKD. V lost 4 bases and J lost 2, with 8 bases in between. The material sequenced was memory CD4+ T cells from PBMCs. Subset given: CD45RA-negative fraction. The sequence came from a man in his late teens or twenties in good health. Some clones in this sample may be carry-over from other donors' samples. The genes are TRBV10-3 and TRBJ1-1; D is possibly TRBD1 (5 bases). CDR3 amino acids: CAISGGPNTEAFF. DNA of the CDR3: TGTGCCATCAGTGGGGGCCCAAACACTGAAGCTTTCTTT.